This entry lists 20 T cell receptor beta chains sequenced from one sample in a study of blood T cell repertoires in COVID-19. Only in-frame clones appear in the TCRdb table, and some are missing; sequencing was by immunoSEQ multiplex PCR. The table records about 93,000 clones, 85% to 90% of them present only once. Sequences were obtained from peripheral blood. These receptors originate from a human donor with active COVID-19. The donor label of this sample is uncertain.

V and J are TRBV10-3 and TRBJ1-1; unclear D gene. Germline V lookup: CDR1 ENHRY, CDR2 SYGVKD. V lost 10 bases to trimming and J lost 2 bases, with 14 bases between them. The CDR3 has 13 residues. CDR3 in DNA: TGTGCCACCCGCCGTGAGGTAAACACTGAAGCTTTCTTT. This translates into CATRREVNTEAFF.

This clone came up once. The rearrangement joins TRBV5-4 to TRBJ2-3; 11 bases fit TRBD2. V shed 4 bases, J shed 3 bases, and the junction held 13 bases outside the gene matches. The CDR3 is made up of 18 amino acids. Per germline, CDR1 SGHNT and CDR2 YYREEE (reference sequence). This CDR3 reads CASSQTTLAGGRTDTQYF. Here the CDR3 DNA reads TGTGCCAGCAGCCAAACAACGTTAGCGGGGGGGCGAACAGATACGCAGTATTTT.

This chain joins TRBV14 and TRBJ2-3; 9 bases fit TRBD2. Germline assignment: CDR1 SGHDN and CDR2 FVKESK. J gave up 3 bases and V 0 bases, and 13 bases lay outside the gene matches. The CDR3 is 19 residues long. Here the CDR3 DNA reads TGTGCCAGCAGCCAAGATATTACGGGACTAGCAGGGGGGACAGATACGCAGTATTTT. This sequence encodes CASSQDITGLAGGTDTQYF.

The V gene is TRBV11-1, the J gene TRBJ1-2; the D is unclear. Trimming removed 1 base from V and 2 bases from J, with 8 bases in between. This CDR3 is built from 14 residues. Germline V gene lookup returns CDR1 SGHAT and CDR2 FQDESV (reference sequence). CDR3 in amino acids: CASSLDGANYGYTF. The CDR3 region has the DNA TGTGCCAGCAGCTTAGACGGAGCAAACTATGGCTACACCTTC.

This rearrangement joins TRBV5-5 to TRBJ2-1; no definite D call. Germline V gives CDR1 SGHKS, CDR2 YYEKEE (reference sequence). CDR3 length equals 15 residues. Trimming stripped 4 bases from V and 6 bases from J, with 17 bases between. DNA for the CDR3: TGTGCCAGCAGCCCCTACTCCGTCCTGAGCAATGAGCAGTTCTTC. It encodes CASSPYSVLSNEQFF.

This clone was seen once. CDR3 in amino acids: CASSYEGRDTEAFF. The CDR3 region has the DNA TGTGCCAGCAGTTACGAGGGGAGGGACACTGAAGCTTTCTTT. This chain uses TRBV6-6 with TRBJ1-1; maybe TRBD1 (5 bases). Germline V gives CDR1 MNHNY, CDR2 SVGAGI (reference sequence). The CDR3 length is 14 residues. Trimming pared 2 bases from V and 3 bases from J, leaving 10 bases between.

The chain carries TRBV28 and TRBJ1-1; 10 bases align to TRBD1. The CDR3 contains 14 residues. The V gene's germline CDR1 is MDHEN and CDR2 SYDVKM. Trimming took 6 bases from V and 7 from J; bases not matched to a gene: 8. CDR3 residues: CASSGTGATGEAFF. The CDR3 region has the DNA TGTGCCAGCAGCGGGACAGGGGCAACTGGTGAAGCTTTCTTT.

The rearrangement links TRBV9 to TRBJ1-2, with a weak D call TRBD1 (6 bases). The CDR3 loop spans 13 amino acids. CDR1 SGDLS and CDR2 YYNGEE come from the germline V gene. V was pared by 4 bases and J by 4 bases, with 11 bases between. The CDR3 DNA reads as TGTGCCAGCAGCTCAGGGGTGGCCTATGGCTACACCTTC. Translating it yields CASSSGVAYGYTF.

V and J are TRBV29-1 and TRBJ2-5, with D uncertain. This CDR3 spans 12 amino acids. The germline V gene has CDR1 SQVTM and CDR2 ANQGSEA. V shed 3 bases and J shed 7 bases, with 12 bases lying between them. DNA of the CDR3: TGCAGCGTTGACTCTCGTTCGGGGACCCAGTACTTC. Protein sequence: CSVDSRSGTQYF.

The chain couples TRBV7-9 to TRBJ2-7, with 7 bases aligning to TRBD1. The trim removed 5 bases at V and 0 bases at J, leaving 1 base unmatched. The germline gives CDR1 SEHNR, CDR2 FQNEAQ (reference sequence). This CDR3 is 13 amino acids long. CDR3 bases: TGTGCCAGCAGCCGGGACAGCTCCTACGAGCAGTACTTC. It encodes CASSRDSSYEQYF. The full variable domain, with the rest looked up from reference TRBV7-9 and TRBJ2-7, is DTGVSQNPRHKITKRGQNVTFRCDPISEHNRLYWYRQTLGQGPEFLTYFQNEAQLEKSRLLSDRFSAERPKGSFSTLEIQRTEQGDSAMYLCASSRDSSYEQYFGPGTRLTVT.

J is TRBJ2-2 and V is TRBV27, with 8 bases lining up with TRBD1. The CDR3 has 14 residues. V shed 5 bases, J shed 6 bases, and the junction held 5 bases outside the gene matches. The germline V gene has CDR1 MNHEY and CDR2 SMNVEV (reference sequence). The CDR3 reads CASSRDRRAGELFF. The CDR3 DNA reads as TGTGCCAGCAGTCGGGACAGGCGCGCCGGGGAGCTGTTTTTT.

This clone was seen once. V gene TRBV18 combines with J gene TRBJ2-5; a possible D gene is TRBD2 (5 bases). The germline V gene has CDR1 KGHSH and CDR2 LQKENI. Trimming removed 1 base at V and 5 bases at J, with 20 bases between. The CDR3 is 17 residues long. The CDR3 nucleotides are TGTGCCAGCTCACCACTGCGGGCAGACCCCCCCCTGGAGACCCAGTACTTC. Residues: CASSPLRADPPLETQYF.

This chain joins TRBV7-9 and TRBJ2-5, with unresolved D. The V gene's germline CDR1 is SEHNR and CDR2 FQNEAQ (reference sequence). V lost 1 base and J 1 base, leaving 10 bases between the germline ends. This CDR3 is 15 amino acids long. The CDR3 DNA follows: TGTGCCAGCAGCTTAGGAGGAGTCGTCCAAGAGACCCAGTACTTC. It yields the protein CASSLGGVVQETQYF.

In regard to this clone: This same CDR3 is encoded by further DNA sequences in the sample. J is TRBJ1-6 and V is TRBV5-4, with 7 nucleotides matching TRBD1. Trimming at V came to 0 bases and at J to 7 bases, leaving 4 bases not matched to a gene. Germline CDR1 SGHNT, CDR2 YYREEE (reference sequence). The CDR3 length is 15 residues. CDR3 sequence reads: CASSLARGENSPLHF. In DNA, the CDR3 is TGTGCCAGCAGCTTGGCCAGGGGGGAGAATTCACCCCTCCACTTT. The full variable domain, with the rest looked up from reference TRBV5-4 and TRBJ1-6, is ETGVTQSPTHLIKTRGQQVTLRCSSQSGHNTVSWYQQALGQGPQFIFQYYREEENGRGNFPPRFSGLQFPNYSSELNVNALELDDSALYLCASSLARGENSPLHFGNGTRLTVT.

The rearrangement joins TRBV27 to TRBJ1-2; D call uncertain. Trimming cost V 4 bases and J 6 bases, with 24 bases left between them. CDR3 size: 17 residues. CDR1 MNHEY and CDR2 SMNVEV come from the germline V gene (reference sequence). CDR3 residues: CASSWRIIDDSGDGYTF. The CDR3 DNA sequence: TGTGCCAGCAGTTGGAGGATTATTGACGATTCCGGGGATGGCTACACCTTC.

V usage is TRBV7-9 and J usage is TRBJ2-7, with unresolved D. The CDR3 contains 13 residues. Germline CDR1 is SEHNR and CDR2 is FQNEAQ (reference sequence). The V end lost 0 bases, the J end lost 3 bases, and 6 bases lay between the germline ends. CDR3 amino acids: CASSLATYYEQYF. CDR3 nucleotides: TGTGCCAGCAGCTTAGCGACATACTACGAGCAGTACTTC.

The chain carries TRBV19 and TRBJ1-5; 9 nucleotides agree with TRBD1. CDR3 size: 15 residues. Germline lookup yields CDR1 LNHDA and CDR2 SQIVND (reference sequence). Unmatched junction bases numbered 10, after V lost 6 bases and J lost 7 bases. The CDR3 reads CASRSTGGADQPQHF. In DNA, the CDR3 is TGTGCCAGTAGGAGCACAGGGGGCGCGGACCAGCCCCAGCATTTT.

The CDR3 DNA sequence: TGTGCCAGCAGCTTGAGCTTCTCGGGGGGACGCTACGAGCAGTACTTC. It is translated as CASSLSFSGGRYEQYF. The chain couples TRBV5-4 to TRBJ2-7; 7 bases align to TRBD2. From germline, CDR1 is SGHNT and CDR2 YYREEE (reference sequence). CDR3 length equals 16 residues. The V gene end was trimmed by 1 base and the J gene end by 3 bases; junction bases not matched to a gene: 10.

CDR3 in amino acids: CASSLNPVGKLFF. CDR3 nucleotide sequence: TGTGCCAGTAGTCTTAACCCTGTCGGAAAACTGTTTTTT. The V and J genes are TRBV19 and TRBJ1-4; D remains ambiguous. The ends were cut back, 5 bases at V and 10 bases at J, with 14 bases in the middle. Germline-derived CDR1 and CDR2 are LNHDA and SQIVND (reference sequence). CDR3 length equals 13 residues.

This rearrangement joins TRBV11-2 to TRBJ1-1, with D unclear. Trimming took 0 bases from V and 4 from J, leaving 9 bases between them. The CDR3 runs to 14 residues. Germline CDR1 and CDR2: SGHAT and FQNNGV. The CDR3, as DNA: TGTGCCAGCAGCTTAGACCCTTCTAGCACTGAAGCTTTCTTT. It is translated as CASSLDPSSTEAFF.